This passage covers 18 T cell receptor beta chains from one sample sequenced in a study of T cell responses to AZD1222 COVID-19 vaccine. Data came from immunoSEQ multiplex PCR; TCRdb stores just in-frame clones and leaves some out. The table has 80,000 to 85,000 clones, less than 95% seen once. This specimen consisted of peripheral blood, obtained 28 days after the second AZD1222 dose. Source of these receptors: an adult who received the AZD1222 COVID-19 vaccine.

The rearrangement links TRBV2 to TRBJ1-4; tentatively, D is TRBD1 (5 bases). V was shortened by 11 bases and J by 5 bases, with 18 bases between the two germline ends. Per germline, CDR1 SNHLY and CDR2 FYNNEI. The CDR3 loop spans 14 amino acids. This CDR3 reads CASNGQGANEKLFF. The CDR3 coding sequence is TGTGCCTCCAATGGGCAGGGAGCGAATGAAAAACTGTTTTTT.

This chain links TRBV18 with TRBJ2-7, with 7 positions matching TRBD1. V was pared by 5 bases and J by 5 bases, with 9 bases of the junction left unmatched. CDR1 and CDR2 from the germline V gene are KGHSH and LQKENI. The CDR3 length is 14 residues. This chain's CDR3 is CASSTGEGANEQYF. For the CDR3, the DNA is TGTGCCAGCTCAACAGGTGAGGGGGCAAACGAGCAGTACTTC.

This clone was seen a few times. The chain recombines TRBV28 with TRBJ1-5; 8 positions match TRBD1. The ends lost 10 bases at V and 3 bases at J; junction bases unmatched: 14. This CDR3 region has 16 residues. Germline lookup yields CDR1 MDHEN and CDR2 SYDVKM. CDR3 DNA sequence: TGTGCCACCTTGTCCGGGACAGGCCTCCCCAATCAGCCCCAGCATTTT. Translating gives CATLSGTGLPNQPQHF.

This rearrangement joins TRBV27 to TRBJ2-1; 11 nucleotides line up with TRBD2. V was pared by 4 bases and J by 10 bases, with 12 bases of the junction left unmatched. Germline CDR1 MNHEY, CDR2 SMNVEV (reference sequence). The CDR3 is 16 residues long. The CDR3 reads CASSSQLAGGYGEQFF. The CDR3 DNA reads as TGTGCCAGCAGTTCGCAGCTAGCGGGGGGCTATGGCGAGCAGTTCTTC.

J is TRBJ1-1 and V is TRBV30; D may be TRBD1 (5 bases). The germline V gene encodes CDR1 GTSNPN and CDR2 SVGIG (reference sequence). This CDR3 region has 13 residues. Trimming removed 6 bases at V and 5 bases at J, with 16 bases between. CDR3 residues: CACAQGGWTEAFF. The CDR3 DNA follows: TGTGCCTGTGCTCAGGGAGGGTGGACTGAAGCTTTCTTT.

The chain has TRBV6-5 and TRBJ2-7; 8 bases are shared with TRBD2. Germline V gene data show CDR1 as MNHEY and CDR2 as SVGAGI. J lost 3 bases, V lost 2 bases, and 9 bases had no gene match. The CDR3 is made up of 16 amino acids. For the CDR3, the DNA is TGTGCCAGCAGTTACCGGGTCGGGAGGGCCGTCTACGAGCAGTACTTC. It is translated as CASSYRVGRAVYEQYF.

The rearrangement uses TRBV9 and TRBJ2-3; TRBD2 matches at 10 bases. Germline V gene lookup returns CDR1 SGDLS and CDR2 YYNGEE. Trimming took 3 bases from V and 3 from J; bases not matched to a gene: 7. The CDR3 length is 16 residues. The CDR3 bases are TGTGCCAGCAGCGCCCCGTCACTAGCGGGAACAGATACGCAGTATTTT. This sequence encodes CASSAPSLAGTDTQYF.

The J gene is TRBJ1-1, the V gene TRBV18; D remains unclear. V lost 11 bases and J lost 1, with 14 bases in between. The CDR3 is made up of 13 amino acids. The V gene's germline CDR1 is KGHSH and CDR2 LQKENI. CDR3 region: CALANSENTEAFF. As DNA, the CDR3 is TGTGCCTTAGCCAACTCCGAGAACACTGAAGCTTTCTTT.

The V gene is TRBV6-5, the J gene TRBJ2-5, with 8 bases that match TRBD1. CDR1 and CDR2 (germline): MNHEY, SVGAGI. Trimming removed 2 bases from V and 5 bases from J; junction bases left unmatched: 4. The CDR3 extends over 14 amino acids. This CDR3 reads CASSYAGGLETQYF. The CDR3, as DNA: TGTGCCAGCAGTTACGCAGGGGGCCTGGAGACCCAGTACTTC.

The CDR3 loop is CASSQQTSGTDTQYF. The CDR3 region has the DNA TGCGCCAGCAGCCAACAGACGAGCGGTACAGATACGCAGTATTTT. The rearrangement links TRBV4-3 to TRBJ2-3; D possibly corresponds to TRBD2 (5 bases). Germline assignment: CDR1 LGHNA and CDR2 YSLEER. CDR3 length: 15 residues. Trimming removed 2 bases at V and 3 bases at J, with 12 bases between.

Here the CDR3 reads CASTLTGSDTQYF. CDR3 nucleotide sequence: TGTGCCAGCACCCTCACAGGGTCGGATACGCAGTATTTT. The chain uses TRBV28 and TRBJ2-3, with D possibly TRBD1 on 6 matching bases. Per germline, CDR1 MDHEN and CDR2 SYDVKM. The CDR3 is made up of 13 amino acids. The V and J ends lost 7 bases and 6 bases respectively, with 14 bases between them.

V usage is TRBV5-1 and J usage is TRBJ1-4, with no clear D. Germline CDR1 and CDR2: SGHRS and YFSETQ. The CDR3 is 15 residues long. Between the trimmed V and J ends, which lost 3 bases and 4 bases, there was a span of 13 bases. The CDR3 coding sequence is TGCGCCAGCAGCTCAACCGACGGAAATAATGAAAAACTGTTTTTT. Protein: CASSSTDGNNEKLFF.

This chain uses TRBV7-9 with TRBJ2-7; TRBD1 might be the D (6 bases). The germline V and J ends were trimmed by 3 bases and 6 bases, with 12 bases remaining between them. There are 13 residues in the CDR3. Germline V gives CDR1 SEHNR, CDR2 FQNEAQ (reference sequence). CDR3 nucleotides: TGTGCCAGCAGCTTGGGGGCCTGGGGCGAGCAGTACTTC. Translation gives CASSLGAWGEQYF.

This sequence joins TRBV28 and TRBJ1-1; D gene uncertain. V was shortened by 7 bases and J by 5 bases, with 14 bases between the two germline ends. CDR1 MDHEN and CDR2 SYDVKM come from the germline V gene. The CDR3 runs to 13 residues. This chain's CDR3 is CASIFTGGTEAFF. CDR3 coding DNA: TGTGCCAGCATCTTTACCGGCGGGACTGAAGCTTTCTTT.

V usage is TRBV19 and J usage is TRBJ2-1; D may be TRBD2 (5 bases). This CDR3 comprises 14 residues. Trimming left V 3 bases short and J 4 bases short, with 10 bases between. Germline CDR1 LNHDA, CDR2 SQIVND (reference sequence). The CDR3 DNA is TGTGCCAGTAGTATCAGCGGCGCTTACAATGAGCAGTTCTTC. Amino acids: CASSISGAYNEQFF.

This clone was recorded only once. V and J are TRBV29-1 and TRBJ2-7, with TRBD2 matching 13 bases. From germline, CDR1 is SQVTM and CDR2 ANQGSEA. The CDR3 loop spans 14 amino acids. The V gene end was trimmed by 5 bases and the J gene end by 5 bases; junction bases not matched to a gene: 6. CDR3 amino acids: CSVSGLAGVNEQYF. The CDR3 bases are TGCAGCGTTAGTGGACTAGCGGGAGTCAACGAGCAGTACTTC.

The count of this clone is one. V is TRBV7-2 and J is TRBJ2-5, with D perhaps TRBD1 (7 bases). Germline values: CDR1 SGHTA, CDR2 FQGNSA. The V and J ends lost 2 bases and 5 bases respectively, with 21 bases between them. The CDR3 consists of 17 residues. Here the CDR3 reads CASSLQGGQNLWETQYF. The CDR3 DNA reads as TGTGCCAGCAGCTTACAGGGGGGCCAAAATTTGTGGGAGACCCAGTACTTC.

The V call is TRBV6-1, the J call TRBJ2-2, with 9 nucleotides matching TRBD1. V dropped 3 bases and J dropped 7; count of bases not matched to a gene: 6. Germline V lookup: CDR1 MNHNS, CDR2 SASEGT. The CDR3 sequence is 15 residues long. The CDR3 DNA sequence: TGTGCCAGCAGTGATGGGGGACAGGGCGGCGGGGAGCTGTTTTTT. Translated: CASSDGGQGGGELFF.